This T cell receptor (beta chain) is from a study of blood T cells in healthy people across ages. General study points: More naive CD4+ cells and higher diversity were found in long-lived than in aged donors.

Primers used in a second PCR of roughly 7 to 11 cycles were a sample-barcoded 5' primer and a J-beta primer mix. MiXCR, run by TCRdb on the 5' RACE reads, gives a single entry per CDR3 protein. Of more than 650,000 distinct CDR3 sequences in the sample, roughly 24% were seen once. In regard to this clonotype: Its target is not known.

The trim removed 5 bases at V and 10 bases at J, leaving 11 bases unmatched. CDR3 length equals 15 residues. Germline CDR1 MNHEY, CDR2 SVGAGI. These data also featured in a second study, about T cells of mothers and their children.

This chain connects TRBV6-5 to TRBJ1-4, with 9 positions matching TRBD1. The sample consisted of blood. The receptor's source is a boy between 10 and 17 years old in good health. The chain's CDR3 is CASSLDRGLRGKLFF. Written as DNA, the CDR3 is TGTGCCAGCAGTCTCGACAGGGGGTTACGGGGAAAACTGTTTTTT.